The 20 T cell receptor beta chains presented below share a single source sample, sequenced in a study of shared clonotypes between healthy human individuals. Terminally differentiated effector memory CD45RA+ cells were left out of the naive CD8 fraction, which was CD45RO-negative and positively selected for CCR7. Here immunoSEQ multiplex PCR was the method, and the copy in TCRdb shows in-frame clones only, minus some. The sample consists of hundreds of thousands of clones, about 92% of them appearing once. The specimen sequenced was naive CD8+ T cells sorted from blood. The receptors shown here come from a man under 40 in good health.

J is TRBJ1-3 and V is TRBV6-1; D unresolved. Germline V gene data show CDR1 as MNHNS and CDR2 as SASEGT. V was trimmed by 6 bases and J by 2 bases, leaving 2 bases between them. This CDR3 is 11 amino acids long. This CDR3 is CASSAGNTIYF. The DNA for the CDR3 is TGTGCCAGCAGCGCTGGAAACACCATATATTTT.

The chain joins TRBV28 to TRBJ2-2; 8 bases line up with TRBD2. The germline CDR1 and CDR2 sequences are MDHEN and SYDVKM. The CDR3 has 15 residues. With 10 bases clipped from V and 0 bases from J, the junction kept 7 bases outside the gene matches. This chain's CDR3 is CATDPGLANTGELFF. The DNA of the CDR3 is TGTGCCACAGACCCGGGACTAGCGAACACCGGGGAGCTGTTTTTT.

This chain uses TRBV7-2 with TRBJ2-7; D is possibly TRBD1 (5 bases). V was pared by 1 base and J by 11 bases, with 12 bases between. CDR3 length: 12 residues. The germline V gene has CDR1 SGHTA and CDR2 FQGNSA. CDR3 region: CASSLGMDIEYF. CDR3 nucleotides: TGTGCCAGCAGCTTAGGAATGGACATCGAGTACTTC.

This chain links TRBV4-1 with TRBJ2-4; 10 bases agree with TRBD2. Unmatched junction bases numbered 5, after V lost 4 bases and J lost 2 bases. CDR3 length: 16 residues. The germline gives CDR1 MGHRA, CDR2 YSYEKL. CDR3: CASSPLAGVSKNIQYF. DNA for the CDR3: TGCGCCAGCAGCCCTCTAGCGGGAGTCTCCAAAAACATTCAGTACTTC.

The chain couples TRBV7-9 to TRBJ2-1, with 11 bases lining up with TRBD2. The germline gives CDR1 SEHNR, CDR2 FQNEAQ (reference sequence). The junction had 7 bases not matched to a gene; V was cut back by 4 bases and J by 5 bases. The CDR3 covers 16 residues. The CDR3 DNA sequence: TGTGCCAGCAGCTGGGGACTAGCGGTCCGCGACAATGAGCAGTTCTTC. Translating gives CASSWGLAVRDNEQFF.

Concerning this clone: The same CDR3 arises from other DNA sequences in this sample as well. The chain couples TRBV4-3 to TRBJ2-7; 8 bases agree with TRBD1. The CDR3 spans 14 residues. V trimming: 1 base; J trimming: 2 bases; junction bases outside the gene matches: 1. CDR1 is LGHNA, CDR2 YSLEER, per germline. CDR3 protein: CASSQGTGTYEQYF. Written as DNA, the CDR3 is TGCGCCAGCAGCCAAGGGACAGGGACCTACGAGCAGTACTTC.

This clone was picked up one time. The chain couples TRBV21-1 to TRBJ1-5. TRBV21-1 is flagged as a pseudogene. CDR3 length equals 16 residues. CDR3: CASSAPLGGSNQPQHF. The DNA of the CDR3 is TGTGCCAGCAGCGCTCCTCTCGGGGGAAGTAATCAGCCCCAGCATTTT.

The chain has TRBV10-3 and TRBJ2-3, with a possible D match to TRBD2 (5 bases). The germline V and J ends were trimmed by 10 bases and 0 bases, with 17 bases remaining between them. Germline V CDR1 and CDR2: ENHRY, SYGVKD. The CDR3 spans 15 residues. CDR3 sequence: CATAPSGGSTDTQYF. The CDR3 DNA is TGTGCCACCGCGCCGTCGGGCGGGAGCACAGATACGCAGTATTTT.

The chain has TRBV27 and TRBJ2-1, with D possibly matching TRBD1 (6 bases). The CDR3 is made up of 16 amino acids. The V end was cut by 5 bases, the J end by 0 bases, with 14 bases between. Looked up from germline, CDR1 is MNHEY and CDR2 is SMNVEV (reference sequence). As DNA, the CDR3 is TGTGCCAGCAGTCAGACAGGTTTTAGCTCCTACAATGAGCAGTTCTTC. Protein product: CASSQTGFSSYNEQFF.

CDR3 sequence: CASSPGLEQYF. For the CDR3, the DNA is TGTGCCAGCAGTCCAGGACTCGAGCAGTACTTC. The V call is TRBV6-6, the J call TRBJ2-7; maybe TRBD2 (5 bases). The CDR3 spans 11 residues. The germline gives CDR1 MNHNY, CDR2 SVGAGI (reference sequence). The V end lost 5 bases, the J end lost 6 bases, and 8 bases lay between the germline ends.

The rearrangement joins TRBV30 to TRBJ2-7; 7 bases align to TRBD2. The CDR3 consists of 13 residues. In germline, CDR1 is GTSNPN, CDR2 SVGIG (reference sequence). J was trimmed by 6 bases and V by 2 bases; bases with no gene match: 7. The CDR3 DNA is TGTGCCTGGAGTCTCACGGGAGGTAGCGAGCAGTACTTC. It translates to CAWSLTGGSEQYF. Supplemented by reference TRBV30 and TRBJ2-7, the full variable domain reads SQTIHQWPATLVQPVGSPLSLECTVEGTSNPNLYWYRQAAGRGLQLLFYSVGIGQISSEVPQNLSASRPQDRQFILSSKKLLLSDSGFYLCAWSLTGGSEQYFGPGTRLTVT.

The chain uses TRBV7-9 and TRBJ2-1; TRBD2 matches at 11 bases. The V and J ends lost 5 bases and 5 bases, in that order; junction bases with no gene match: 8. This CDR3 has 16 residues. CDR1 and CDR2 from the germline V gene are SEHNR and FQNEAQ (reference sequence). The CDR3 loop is CASSERGTSGDNEQFF. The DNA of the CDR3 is TGTGCCAGCAGCGAAAGGGGGACTAGCGGAGACAATGAGCAGTTCTTC.

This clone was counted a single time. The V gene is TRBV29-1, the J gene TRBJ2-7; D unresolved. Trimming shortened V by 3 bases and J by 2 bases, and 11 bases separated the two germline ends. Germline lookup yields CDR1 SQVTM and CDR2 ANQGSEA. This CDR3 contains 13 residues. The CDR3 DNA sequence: TGCAGCGTTGAGTCTCAGAACACCTACGAGCAGTACTTC. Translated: CSVESQNTYEQYF.

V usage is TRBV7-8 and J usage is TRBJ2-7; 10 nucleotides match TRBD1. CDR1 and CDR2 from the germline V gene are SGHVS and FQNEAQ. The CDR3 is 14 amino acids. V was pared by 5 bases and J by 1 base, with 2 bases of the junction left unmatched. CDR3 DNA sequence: TGTGCCAGCAGCGAGGACAGGGGGTCCTACGAGCAGTACTTC. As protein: CASSEDRGSYEQYF.

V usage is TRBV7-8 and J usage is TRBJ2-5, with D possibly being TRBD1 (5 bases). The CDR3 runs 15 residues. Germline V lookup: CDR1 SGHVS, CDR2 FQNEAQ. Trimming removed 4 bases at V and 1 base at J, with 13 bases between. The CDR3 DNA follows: TGTGCCAGCAGCTCCCTAGACAGCACCCAAGAGACCCAGTACTTC. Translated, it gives CASSSLDSTQETQYF.

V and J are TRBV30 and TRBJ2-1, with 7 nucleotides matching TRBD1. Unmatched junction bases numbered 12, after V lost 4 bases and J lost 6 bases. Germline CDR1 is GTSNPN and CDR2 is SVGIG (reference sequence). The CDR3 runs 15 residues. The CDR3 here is CAWTRGATGLNEQFF. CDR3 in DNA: TGTGCCTGGACCAGGGGCGCGACAGGGCTCAATGAGCAGTTCTTC.

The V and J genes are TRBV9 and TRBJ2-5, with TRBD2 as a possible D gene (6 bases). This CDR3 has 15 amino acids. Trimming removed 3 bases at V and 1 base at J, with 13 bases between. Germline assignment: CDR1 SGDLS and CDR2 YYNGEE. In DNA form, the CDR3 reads TGTGCCAGCAGCGCCAGCGGGTCAGCCCAAGAGACCCAGTACTTC. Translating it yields CASSASGSAQETQYF.

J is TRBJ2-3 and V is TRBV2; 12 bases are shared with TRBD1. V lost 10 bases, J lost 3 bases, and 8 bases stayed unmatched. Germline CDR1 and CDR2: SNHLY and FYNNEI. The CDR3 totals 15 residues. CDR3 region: CAINWGQGATDTQYF. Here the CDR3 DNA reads TGTGCCATCAATTGGGGACAGGGGGCAACAGATACGCAGTATTTT.

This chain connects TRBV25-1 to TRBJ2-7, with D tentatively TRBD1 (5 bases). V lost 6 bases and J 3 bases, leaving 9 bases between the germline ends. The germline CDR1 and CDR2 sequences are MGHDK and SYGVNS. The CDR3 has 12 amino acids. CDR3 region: CASSDSNYEQYF. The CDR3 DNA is TGTGCCAGCAGCGACAGTAACTACGAGCAGTACTTC.

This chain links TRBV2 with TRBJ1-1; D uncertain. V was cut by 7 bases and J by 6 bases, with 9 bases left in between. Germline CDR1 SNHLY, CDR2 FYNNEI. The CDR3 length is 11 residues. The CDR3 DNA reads TGTGCCAGCATGGGTCGGTCTGAAGCTTTCTTT. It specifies CASMGRSEAFF.